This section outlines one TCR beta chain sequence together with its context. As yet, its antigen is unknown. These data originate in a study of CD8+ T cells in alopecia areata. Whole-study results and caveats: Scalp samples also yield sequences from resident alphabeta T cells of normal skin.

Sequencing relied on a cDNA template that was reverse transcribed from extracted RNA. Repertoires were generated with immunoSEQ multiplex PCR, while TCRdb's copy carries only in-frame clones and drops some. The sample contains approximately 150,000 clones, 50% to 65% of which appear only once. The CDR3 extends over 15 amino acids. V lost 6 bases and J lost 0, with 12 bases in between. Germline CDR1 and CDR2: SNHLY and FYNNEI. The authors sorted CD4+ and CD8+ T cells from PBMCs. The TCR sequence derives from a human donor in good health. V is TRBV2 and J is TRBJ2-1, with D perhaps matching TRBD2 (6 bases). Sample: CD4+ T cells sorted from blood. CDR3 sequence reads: CASSLRGSSYNEQFF. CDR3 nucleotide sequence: TGTGCCAGCAGCTTACGGGGGAGCTCCTACAATGAGCAGTTCTTC.